This is a list of T cell receptor beta chains from one sample in a study of CD8+CD57+ T cells in acquired aplastic anemia. TCRdb redid the calling of the reads with MiXCR, one entry per CDR3 protein. The sample carries 200,000 to 250,000 distinct CDR3 sequences, almost 35% recorded once. Sequencing was performed on sorted CD4+, CD8+, or CD8+CD57+ T cells (not recorded which) from PBMCs. The receptors shown here come from a human donor in good health, serving as a control. The CDR3 runs from the conserved cysteine through the conserved F or W. A D gene is named only where the DNA matches it firmly. Size is omitted from some rows. Given values are once, few, many or a class for expanded clones.

>-|TRBV7-6|TRBJ2-2|-
TGTGCCAGCAGCTTAGTGGTGAGCGGGGAGCTGTTTTTT
CASSLVVSGELFF
>TRBD1|TRBV10-2|TRBJ1-1|many
TGCGCCAGCATCCGGGACAGGGGAGAGAACACTGAAGCTTTCTTT
CASIRDRGENTEAFF
>TRBD2|TRBV19|TRBJ2-1|-
TGTGCCAGTAGTATACTAGCGGGAGTTTATGAGCAGTTCTTC
CASSILAGVYEQFF
>-|TRBV6-5|TRBJ1-2|few
TGTGCCAGCAGTTACGACTTTAACTATGGCTACACCTTC
CASSYDFNYGYTF
>-|TRBV20-1|TRBJ2-5|many
TGCAGTGCCACCCCGGCGAGTACCCAAGAGACCCAGTACTTC
CSATPASTQETQYF
>-|TRBV3-1|TRBJ2-7|-
TGTGCCAGCAGCCATTCGGGGAGCAAGAACTACGAGCAGCACTTC
CASSHSGSKNYEQHF
>-|TRBV5-1|TRBJ1-1|few
TGCGCCAGCAGCCTGAGACCGGGGAACACTGAAGCTTTCTTT
CASSLRPGNTEAFF
>-|TRBV20-1|TRBJ1-1|-
TGCAGTGCCAGCACCACGTTTGGGAACACTGAAGCTTTCTTT
CSASTTFGNTEAFF
>-|TRBV7-9|TRBJ1-4|few
TGTGCCAGCAGCTTAGCGATGGCGCCACGGGCTGCAACTAATGAAAAACTGTTTTTT
CASSLAMAPRAATNEKLFF
>-|TRBV29-1|TRBJ2-3|many
TGCAGCGTTCACAGGTCACTAAGCACAGATACGCAGTATTTT
CSVHRSLSTDTQYF
>-|TRBV5-1|TRBJ1-2|-
TGCGCCAGCAGCTTGGCTGGGGTCTATGGCTACACCTTC
CASSLAGVYGYTF
>-|TRBV15|TRBJ2-7|few
TGTGCCACCAGCAGAGATAGGACAGCCGAGCAGTACTTC
CATSRDRTAEQYF
>-|TRBV5-1|TRBJ1-2|many
TGCGCCAGCAGCTTGGCCGGTTTGTCCACCAGGGGCGGTGGCTACACCTTC
CASSLAGLSTRGGGYTF
>-|TRBV28|TRBJ2-7|few
TGTGCCAGCAGTTCATACAAAGCGGGCTGGAGCTCCGAGCAGTACTTC
CASSSYKAGWSSEQYF
>TRBD2|TRBV2|TRBJ2-5|-
TGTGCCAGCAGGGAACAGGGACTAGCGGGGGGACAAGAGACCCAGTACTTC
CASREQGLAGGQETQYF
>-|TRBV18|TRBJ2-7|few
TGTGCCAGCTCAACCACGTTTGGGGGCTACGAGCAGTACTTC
CASSTTFGGYEQYF
>TRBD1|TRBV4-1|TRBJ1-2|many
TGCGCCAGCAGCCAGGTGCCGACAGGGGCTCAGTATGGCTACACCTTC
CASSQVPTGAQYGYTF
>-|TRBV19|TRBJ1-6|few
TGTGCCAGTACCCCGACAGGCGGTAATTCACCCCTCCACTTT
CASTPTGGNSPLHF
>TRBD2|TRBV12-3/TRBV12-4|TRBJ2-3|-
TGTGCCAGCTCCCAACTAGCGGGAAACACAGATACGCAGTATTTT
CASSQLAGNTDTQYF
>TRBD2|TRBV5-1|TRBJ2-3|few
TGCGCCAGCAGCCTGGGACTAGCGGAAACAGATACGCAGTATTTT
CASSLGLAETDTQYF
>TRBD2|TRBV10-3|TRBJ2-3|many
TGTGCCATCAGTGTACGACTAGCAAGCACAGATACGCAGTATTTT
CAISVRLASTDTQYF
>-|TRBV5-1|TRBJ1-2|few
TGCGCCAGCAGCGACATTACTGGGACAACATTTGGCTATGGCTACACCTTC
CASSDITGTTFGYGYTF
>TRBD1|TRBV24-1|TRBJ2-7|many
TGTGCCACCAGTGACACCGGACAGGGGGCCAGCGAGCAGTACTTC
CATSDTGQGASEQYF
>TRBD2|TRBV2|TRBJ2-5|-
TGTGCCAGCATACTAGCGGGAAAAGAGACCCAGTACTTC
CASILAGKETQYF
>TRBD1|TRBV2|TRBJ1-4|many
TGTGCCAGCAGTACAACCTTCGGGACAGATGATGAAAAACTGTTTTTT
CASSTTFGTDDEKLFF
>-|TRBV24-1|TRBJ2-2|many
TGTGCCACCGGGACAACGAACACCGGGGAGCTGTTTTTT
CATGTTNTGELFF
>-|TRBV19|TRBJ2-1|many
TGTGCCAGTAGTCCCGGCGGCCTACGGTACAATGAGCAGTTCTTC
CASSPGGLRYNEQFF
>-|TRBV7-6|TRBJ1-1|few
TGTGCCAGCAGTAATCTGAACACTGAAGCTTTCTTT
CASSNLNTEAFF
>TRBD1|TRBV12-5|TRBJ1-5|-
TGTGCTAGTAGCCGGGACAGATATCAGCCCCAGCATTTT
CASSRDRYQPQHF
>-|TRBV5-1|TRBJ2-7|many
TGCGCCAGCAGCTTGGTGGGCCAGGGAGACGAGCAGTACTTC
CASSLVGQGDEQYF
>-|TRBV5-1|TRBJ1-1|many
TGCGCCAGCAGGGCCACAAGGAACACTGAAGCTTTCTTT
CASRATRNTEAFF
>-|TRBV7-9|TRBJ1-3|many
TGTGCCAGCACCCCCCCCATCTACTCTGGAAACACCATATATTTT
CASTPPIYSGNTIYF
>-|TRBV12-3/TRBV12-4|TRBJ1-2|-
TGTGCCAGCAGTTTGGGTGGGGGACCCTATGGCTACACCTTC
CASSLGGGPYGYTF
>-|TRBV7-9|TRBJ2-5|-
TGTGCCAGCACCCCCACAGAGACCCAGTACTTC
CASTPTETQYF
>-|TRBV10-3|TRBJ1-2|-
TGTGCCATCAGTGCCAGAAACTATGGCTACACCTTC
CAISARNYGYTF
>TRBD1|TRBV29-1|TRBJ1-1|once
TGCAGCCCGGACAGGGGCGTAATGAACACTGAAGCTTTCTTT
CSPDRGVMNTEAFF
>TRBD1|TRBV4-1|TRBJ1-2|few
TGCGCCAGCAGCCAAGGAAGGACAGGGGGCCCCGACAGAGGCTACACCTTC
CASSQGRTGGPDRGYTF
>-|TRBV5-1|TRBJ2-7|many
TGCGCCAGCAGCTTGACCGGCCCTCCCCACGAGCAGTACTTC
CASSLTGPPHEQYF
>TRBD1|TRBV20-1|TRBJ2-7|-
TGCAGTGCTAGGGGGACAGGGGGATACGAGCAGTACTTC
CSARGTGGYEQYF
>-|TRBV7-8|TRBJ2-5|many
TGTGCCAGCAGCAAAGGACGACACCACCAAGAGACCCAGTACTTC
CASSKGRHHQETQYF
>-|TRBV2|TRBJ1-1|many
TGTGCCAGCAGTGTTCCGGGGAACACTGAAGCTTTCTTT
CASSVPGNTEAFF
>TRBD1|TRBV5-6|TRBJ1-5|-
TGTGCCAGCAGCCCAACTGGGACAGGTTATCAGCCCCAGCATTTT
CASSPTGTGYQPQHF
>-|TRBV2|TRBJ1-1|-
TGTGCCAGCACTGTCAGCCAGGGTCCCCGCGGACTAGAAGCTTTCTTT
CASTVSQGPRGLEAFF
>-|TRBV25-1|TRBJ1-6|few
TGTGCCAGCGGCCACGATGTAGGCGCCTCACCCCTCCACTTT
CASGHDVGASPLHF
>-|TRBV20-1|TRBJ2-2|many
TGCAGTGCTGCAAAGACCGGGGAGCTGTTTTTT
CSAAKTGELFF
>-|TRBV10-3|TRBJ2-5|-
TGTGCCAGCAGTTACGCCCCCAACATCGTACAAGAGTCCCAGTACTTC
CASSYAPNIVQESQYF
>-|TRBV20-1|TRBJ1-6|many
TGCAGTGCGCCCGACAGAAGGGCCTATAATTCACCCCTCCACTTT
CSAPDRRAYNSPLHF
>TRBD1|TRBV24-1|TRBJ1-2|once
TGTGCCACCAGTGTGTCGGGACAGGGCCCTTACTATGGCTACACCTTC
CATSVSGQGPYYGYTF
>TRBD2|TRBV6-5|TRBJ2-3|-
TGTGCCAGCGGAACACTAGCGCCTAGCACAGATACGCAGTATTTT
CASGTLAPSTDTQYF
>-|TRBV29-1|TRBJ1-1|-
TGCAGCGCGGGGGACATCGTGAACACTGAAGCTTTCTTT
CSAGDIVNTEAFF
>TRBD1|TRBV11-2|TRBJ2-3|-
TGTGCCAGCAGCGCTAGACAGGGGCAAGGAGATACGCAGTATTTT
CASSARQGQGDTQYF
>TRBD2|TRBV11-1|TRBJ2-1|few
TGTGCCAGCAACCGCCGGACTAGCGCCCGGAACAATGAGCAGTTCTTC
CASNRRTSARNNEQFF
>-|TRBV7-9|TRBJ2-5|many
TGTGCCAGCAGCCGCGGGGACAGTCAAGAGACCCAGTACTTC
CASSRGDSQETQYF
>-|TRBV15|TRBJ2-7|many
TGTGCCACCAGCAGAGGATGGGACTTCGCGGGGGAGCAGTACTTC
CATSRGWDFAGEQYF
>-|TRBV12-5|TRBJ1-2|many
TGTGCTAGTGGTTATGACTCGACCGGTGGCTACACCTTC
CASGYDSTGGYTF
>-|TRBV27|TRBJ1-4|-
TGTGCCAGCAGTTTATTATGGGGGGCGGCTAATGAAAAACTGTTTTTT
CASSLLWGAANEKLFF
>-|TRBV7-3|TRBJ1-2|many
TGTGCCAGCAGCTTAGTAAGGAGGGGCCTCTATGGCTACACCTTC
CASSLVRRGLYGYTF
>-|TRBV6-1|TRBJ2-3|-
TGTGCCAGCAGTGAAGGTTTAGGAGATACGCAGTATTTT
CASSEGLGDTQYF
>TRBD2|TRBV11-1|TRBJ2-3|few
TGTGCCAGCAGCTTAGTTAGTGGTGTGGCGGGAGGGCCCCCGGATACGCAGTATTTT
CASSLVSGVAGGPPDTQYF